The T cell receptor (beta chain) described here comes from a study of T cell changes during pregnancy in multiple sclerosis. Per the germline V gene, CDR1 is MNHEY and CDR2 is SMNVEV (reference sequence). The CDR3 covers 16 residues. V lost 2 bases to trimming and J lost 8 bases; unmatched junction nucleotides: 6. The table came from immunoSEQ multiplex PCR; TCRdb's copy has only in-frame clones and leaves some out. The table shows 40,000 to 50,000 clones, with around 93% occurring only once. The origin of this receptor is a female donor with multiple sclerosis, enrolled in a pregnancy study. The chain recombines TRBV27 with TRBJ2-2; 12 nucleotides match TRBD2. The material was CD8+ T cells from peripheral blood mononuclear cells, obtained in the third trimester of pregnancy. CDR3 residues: CASSLLTTSGSGELFF. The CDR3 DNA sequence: TGTGCCAGCAGTTTACTAACGACTAGCGGGAGTGGGGAGCTGTTTTTT.